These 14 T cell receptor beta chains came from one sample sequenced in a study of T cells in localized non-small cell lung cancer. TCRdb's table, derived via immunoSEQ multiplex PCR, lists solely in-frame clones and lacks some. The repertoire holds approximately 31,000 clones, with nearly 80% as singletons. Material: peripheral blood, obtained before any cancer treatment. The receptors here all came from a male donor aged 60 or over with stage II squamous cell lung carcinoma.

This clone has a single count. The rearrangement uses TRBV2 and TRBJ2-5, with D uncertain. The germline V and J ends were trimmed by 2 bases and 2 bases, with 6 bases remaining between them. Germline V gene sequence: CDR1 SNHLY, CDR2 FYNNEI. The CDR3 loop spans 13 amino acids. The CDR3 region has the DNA TGTGCCAGCAGTGAACAACAGCAAGAGACCCAGTACTTC. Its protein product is CASSEQQQETQYF.

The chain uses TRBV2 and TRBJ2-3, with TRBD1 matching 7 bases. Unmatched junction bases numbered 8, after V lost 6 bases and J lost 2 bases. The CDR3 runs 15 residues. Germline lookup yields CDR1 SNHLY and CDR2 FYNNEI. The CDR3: CASRPRDRYTDTQYF. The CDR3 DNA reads TGTGCCAGCAGGCCCCGGGACAGATACACAGATACGCAGTATTTT.

CDR3 sequence (DNA): TGTGCCAGCAGCCGTGGAAGTAATCTCCTCTCTGGAAACACCATATATTTT. It translates to CASSRGSNLLSGNTIYF. The gene calls are TRBV5-6 and TRBJ1-3; D unclear. Trimming pared 4 bases from V and 0 bases from J, leaving 17 bases between. The CDR3 has 17 residues. CDR1 and CDR2 (germline): SGHDT, YYEEEE.

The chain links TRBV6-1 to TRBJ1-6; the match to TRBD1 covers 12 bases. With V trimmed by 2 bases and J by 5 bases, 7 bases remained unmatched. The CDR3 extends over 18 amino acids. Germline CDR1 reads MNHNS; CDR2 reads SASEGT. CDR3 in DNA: TGTGCCAGCAGTGAAAAGGGGGACAGGGGGCTTAATAATTCACCCCTCCACTTT. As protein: CASSEKGDRGLNNSPLHF.

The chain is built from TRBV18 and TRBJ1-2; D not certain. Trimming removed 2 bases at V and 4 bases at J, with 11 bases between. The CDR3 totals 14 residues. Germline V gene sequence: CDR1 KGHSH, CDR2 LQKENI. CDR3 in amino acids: CASSPLGLGYGYTF. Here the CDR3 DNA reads TGTGCCAGCTCACCATTAGGGTTGGGCTATGGCTACACCTTC.

DNA for the CDR3: TGTGCCAGCAGCCACGACAGGGAGAACACCGGGGAGCTGTTTTTT. Its protein is CASSHDRENTGELFF. V gene TRBV2 combines with J gene TRBJ2-2; TRBD1 matches at 7 bases. Germline values: CDR1 SNHLY, CDR2 FYNNEI. V dropped 6 bases and J dropped 1; count of bases not matched to a gene: 5. This CDR3 is built from 15 residues. Together with reference TRBV2 and TRBJ2-2, the CDR3 gives the full variable domain: EPEVTQTPSHQVTQMGQEVILRCVPISNHLYFYWYRQILGQKVEFLVSFYNNEISEKSEIFDDQFSVERPDGSNFTLKIRSTKLEDSAMYFCASSHDRENTGELFFGEGSRLTVL.

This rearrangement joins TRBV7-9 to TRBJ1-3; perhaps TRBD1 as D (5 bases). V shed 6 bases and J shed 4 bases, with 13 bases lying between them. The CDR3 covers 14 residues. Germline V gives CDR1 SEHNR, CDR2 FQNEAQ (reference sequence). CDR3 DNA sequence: TGTGCCAGCAGGGGGAGGGGAGCCGGAAACACCATATATTTT. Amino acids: CASRGRGAGNTIYF.

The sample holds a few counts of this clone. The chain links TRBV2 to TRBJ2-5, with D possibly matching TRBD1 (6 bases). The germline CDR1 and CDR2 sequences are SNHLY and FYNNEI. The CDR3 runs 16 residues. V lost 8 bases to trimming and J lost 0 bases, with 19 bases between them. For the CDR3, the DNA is TGTGCCAGCCCGAGCCCCGGACAGCCCCACCAAGAGACCCAGTACTTC. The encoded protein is CASPSPGQPHQETQYF.

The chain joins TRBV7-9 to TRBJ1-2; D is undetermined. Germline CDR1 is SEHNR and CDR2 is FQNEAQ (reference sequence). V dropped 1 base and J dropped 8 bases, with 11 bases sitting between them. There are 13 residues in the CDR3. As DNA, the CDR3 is TGTGCCAGCAGCTTAGATAACAGCGGGGGCTACACCTTC. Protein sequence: CASSLDNSGGYTF.

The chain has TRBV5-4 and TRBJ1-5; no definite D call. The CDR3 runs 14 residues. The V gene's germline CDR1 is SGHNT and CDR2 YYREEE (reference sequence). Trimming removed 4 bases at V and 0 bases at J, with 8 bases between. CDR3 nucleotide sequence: TGTGCCAGCAGCCAAGACGTTAGCAATCAGCCCCAGCATTTT. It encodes CASSQDVSNQPQHF. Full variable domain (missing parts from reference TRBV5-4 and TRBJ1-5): ETGVTQSPTHLIKTRGQQVTLRCSSQSGHNTVSWYQQALGQGPQFIFQYYREEENGRGNFPPRFSGLQFPNYSSELNVNALELDDSALYLCASSQDVSNQPQHFGDGTRLSIL.

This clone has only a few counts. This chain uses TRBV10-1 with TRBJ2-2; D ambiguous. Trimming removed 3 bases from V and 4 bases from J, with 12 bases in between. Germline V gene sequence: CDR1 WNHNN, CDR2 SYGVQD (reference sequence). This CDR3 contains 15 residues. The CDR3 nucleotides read TGCGCCAGCAGTGATTCGGCCCCGGCCACCGGGGAGCTGTTTTTT. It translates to CASSDSAPATGELFF.

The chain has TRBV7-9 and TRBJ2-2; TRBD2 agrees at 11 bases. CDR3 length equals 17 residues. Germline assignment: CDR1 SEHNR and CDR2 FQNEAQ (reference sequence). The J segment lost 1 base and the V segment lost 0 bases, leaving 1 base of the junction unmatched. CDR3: CASSLATSGVNTGELFF. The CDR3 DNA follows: TGTGCCAGCAGCTTAGCGACTAGCGGGGTGAACACCGGGGAGCTGTTTTTT.

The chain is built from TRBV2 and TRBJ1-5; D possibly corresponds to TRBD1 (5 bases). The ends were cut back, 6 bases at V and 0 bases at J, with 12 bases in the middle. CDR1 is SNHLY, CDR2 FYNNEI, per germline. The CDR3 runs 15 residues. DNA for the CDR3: TGTGCCAGCAGCCCTCGGGGGAATAGCAATCAGCCCCAGCATTTT. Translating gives CASSPRGNSNQPQHF.

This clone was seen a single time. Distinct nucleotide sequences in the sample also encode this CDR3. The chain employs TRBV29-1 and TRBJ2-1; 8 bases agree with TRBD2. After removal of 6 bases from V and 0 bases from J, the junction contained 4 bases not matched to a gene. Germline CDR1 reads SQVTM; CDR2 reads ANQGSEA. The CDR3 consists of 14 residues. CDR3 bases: TGCAGCGTGGCGAGCGGGGGCTCCTACAATGAGCAGTTCTTC. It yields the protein CSVASGGSYNEQFF.